A selection of T cell receptor beta chains follows, all from one sample in a study of OX40 agonist ivuxolimab in advanced cancers. The table came from immunoSEQ multiplex PCR; TCRdb's copy has only in-frame clones and leaves some out. The data contain fewer than 35,000 clones, 85% to 95% of them singletons. The specimen was CD4+ or CD8+ T cells sorted from blood, collected in a trial of the OX40 agonist ivuxolimab. The receptors were gathered from an adult with an advanced solid tumor such as melanoma, head and neck, liver or kidney cancer. Each CDR3 is given with its conserved first and last residue. The D gene is left open where the match is weak. Only part of the rows carry a size: once, few, many, or a class if the clone is expanded.

TRBJ1-5,NA,NA,TRBV7-2,TGTGCCAGCAGCTTAAACCTCTATAGCAATCAGCCCCAGCATTTT,CASSLNLYSNQPQHF
TRBJ2-3,NA,NA,TRBV15,TGTGCCACCAGCAGAGATCTAGGAAAGTTGAATACGCAGTATTTT,CATSRDLGKLNTQYF
TRBJ1-1,NA,NA,TRBV4-1,TGCGCCAGCAGCCAACTGGGACGCATAAACACTGAAGCTTTCTTT,CASSQLGRINTEAFF
TRBJ2-2,NA,NA,TRBV7-2,TGTGCCAGCAGCTCTGACACGTTACTCACCGGGGAGCTGTTTTTT,CASSSDTLLTGELFF
TRBJ2-5,NA,TRBD2,TRBV28,TGTGCCAGCACCCCCAGCGGGGAGCAAGAGACCCAGTACTTC,CASTPSGEQETQYF
TRBJ1-4,NA,NA,TRBV28,TGTGCCAGCAGACCGGACGTTTCAACTAATGAAAAACTGTTTTTT,CASRPDVSTNEKLFF
TRBJ1-1,NA,NA,TRBV6-5,TGTGCCAGCAGTTACTCGTCGGGGATCCCTGAAGCTTTCTTT,CASSYSSGIPEAFF
TRBJ1-2,once,NA,TRBV19,TGTGCCAGTAGTTCCCCCTTGACAGGTTCCTCAGGCTACACCTTC,CASSSPLTGSSGYTF
TRBJ2-7,NA,NA,TRBV19,TGTGCCAGTAGCTACGGGACAACCTACGAGCAGTACTTC,CASSYGTTYEQYF
TRBJ2-1,NA,TRBD1,TRBV7-6,TGTGCCAGCAGCTTAACCGGGACAGGGAATGAGCAGTTCTTC,CASSLTGTGNEQFF
TRBJ2-7,NA,TRBD1,TRBV2,TGTGCCAACGACAGGGTTGGTTCCTACGAGCAGTACTTC,CANDRVGSYEQYF
TRBJ2-3,NA,NA,TRBV28,TGTGCCAGCAGACCCAACGCAGGATTAGGCACAGATACGCAGTATTTT,CASRPNAGLGTDTQYF
TRBJ2-2,NA,TRBD1,TRBV7-9,TGTGCCAGCAGCCACAACAGGGGGGACTTCGCGAACACCGGGGAGCTGTTTTTT,CASSHNRGDFANTGELFF
TRBJ1-2,NA,NA,TRBV9,TGTGCCAGCAGCGGCGCAGCGCCAGGGCACAGCTATGGCTACACCTTC,CASSGAAPGHSYGYTF
TRBJ2-1,NA,TRBD2,TRBV7-9,TGTGCCAGCAGCTCGGTACTAGCGGAACCCTACAATGAGCAGTTCTTC,CASSSVLAEPYNEQFF
TRBJ2-3,NA,TRBD1,TRBV6-6,TGTGCCAGCAGTGGACCGGGACAGGGGAAAGATACGCAGTATTTT,CASSGPGQGKDTQYF
TRBJ2-1,NA,NA,TRBV5-6,TGTGCCAGCAGCTTGGCGGGTCCCAATGAGCAGTTCTTC,CASSLAGPNEQFF
TRBJ2-3,NA,TRBD2,TRBV2,TGTGCCAGCAGAGGGACTAGCTCAAGCACAGATACGCAGTATTTT,CASRGTSSSTDTQYF
TRBJ2-7,NA,NA,TRBV6-5,TGTGCCAGCAGTAACCGGGACGTCTCCTACGAGCAGTACTTC,CASSNRDVSYEQYF
TRBJ2-3,NA,TRBD2,TRBV9,TGTGCCAGCAGCGATCCCGCGGGAGCTCCCGATACGCAGTATTTT,CASSDPAGAPDTQYF
TRBJ2-5,NA,NA,TRBV25-1,TGTGCCAGCATACGAGGAGAGACCCAGTACTTC,CASIRGETQYF
TRBJ2-7,NA,TRBD2,TRBV7-2,TGTGCCAGCAGCTTGCGACTAGCGGAAAGCTCCTACGAGCAGTACTTC,CASSLRLAESSYEQYF
TRBJ2-1,NA,TRBD2,TRBV13,TGTGCCAGCAACTCATACCTGGAGCGGGGTGAGCAGTTCTTC,CASNSYLERGEQFF
TRBJ2-5,NA,NA,TRBV7-9,TGTGCCAGCAGCTCCCTACGACAAGGTCTAGGGGAGACCCAGTACTTC,CASSSLRQGLGETQYF
TRBJ2-5,NA,TRBD2,TRBV2,TGTGCCAGCAGTGGGGGTAGCGGGGGACCTCAAGAGACCCAGTACTTC,CASSGGSGGPQETQYF
TRBJ2-6,NA,NA,TRBV11-2,TGTGCCAGCAGCTTAGGTTACAGGACCTCTGGGGCCAACGTCCTGACTTTC,CASSLGYRTSGANVLTF
TRBJ2-5,NA,NA,TRBV5-1,TGCGCCAGCAGCTTGGATGTTCTTGAGACCCAGTACTTC,CASSLDVLETQYF
TRBJ2-7,NA,TRBD2,TRBV7-9,TGTGCCAGCAGCTTAGAGGCGGGAGCCTCTTACGAGCAGTACTTC,CASSLEAGASYEQYF
TRBJ1-4,once,NA,TRBV6-1,TGTGCCAGCAGTGAAGGCGCCGGCGGGGGGATTTACGAAAAACTGTTTTTT,CASSEGAGGGIYEKLFF
TRBJ1-5,NA,NA,TRBV7-8,TGTGCCAGCAGCTTAGGAAATCAGCCCCAGCATTTT,CASSLGNQPQHF
TRBJ2-5,NA,NA,TRBV6-1,TGTGCCAGCAGTTTTTCGGCTGGGACTGCGGAGACCCAGTACTTC,CASSFSAGTAETQYF
TRBJ2-2,NA,NA,TRBV7-2,TGTGCCAGCAGCTTGTTTTTAGGCGGGGAGCTGTTTTTT,CASSLFLGGELFF
TRBJ2-1,NA,TRBD2,TRBV6-5,TGTGCCAGCAGTTCGACTAGCGGGAGCGGCGGTGAGCAGTTCTTC,CASSSTSGSGGEQFF
TRBJ2-7,NA,TRBD1,TRBV11-2,TGTGCCAGCAGCTTAGGCGGACAGGGGGCGGGGCAGCAGTACTTC,CASSLGGQGAGQQYF
TRBJ2-7,NA,TRBD2,TRBV6-5,TGTGCCAGCAGTAAGACTAGCGGGAGGATCTACGAGCAGTACTTC,CASSKTSGRIYEQYF
TRBJ1-5,NA,NA,TRBV4-1,TGCGCCGGCAGCCATTCCTTAACAGGGAATCAGCCCCAGCATTTT,CAGSHSLTGNQPQHF
TRBJ1-6,NA,TRBD1,TRBV27,TGTGCCAGCTCCTACGGGACACCAGGGGGGTATTCACCCCTCCACTTT,CASSYGTPGGYSPLHF
TRBJ2-5,NA,TRBD1,TRBV4-1,TGCGCCAGCAGCCCTGTCGTCGGACAGGGGGGCCAAGAGACCCAGTACTTC,CASSPVVGQGGQETQYF
TRBJ2-7,NA,NA,TRBV27,TGTGCCAGCAGTTCGCCCAATCCCTACGAGCAGTACTTC,CASSSPNPYEQYF
TRBJ2-7,NA,TRBD1,TRBV29-1,TGCAGCGTTGAAGAAGGCTTGGGACAGAGCCACTACGAGCAGTACTTC,CSVEEGLGQSHYEQYF
TRBJ1-1,NA,TRBD1,TRBV4-1,TGCGCCAGCAGCACAGGGGATACTGAAGCTTTCTTT,CASSTGDTEAFF
TRBJ1-4,NA,NA,TRBV5-5,TGTGCCAGCAGCTTAGGGTTTCCTGAGACAGCGAATGAAAAACTGTTTTTT,CASSLGFPETANEKLFF
TRBJ1-4,NA,NA,TRBV5-1,TGCGCCAGCAGCTTGGTTGAAGGGGCAGCAACTAATGAAAAACTGTTTTTT,CASSLVEGAATNEKLFF
TRBJ2-7,NA,TRBD1,TRBV4-1,TGCGCCAGCAGCCAAATCCCCGGGACAGACACCTACGAGCAGTACTTC,CASSQIPGTDTYEQYF
TRBJ2-1,NA,NA,TRBV7-2,TGTGCCAGCAGCTTGCTAGCCCAACCCCCGGGTAATGAGCAGTTCTTC,CASSLLAQPPGNEQFF
TRBJ2-7,NA,TRBD2,TRBV27,TGTGCCAGCAGTCCCCCAGGACTAGCGGGAGACTACGAGCAGTACTTC,CASSPPGLAGDYEQYF
TRBJ1-2,once,NA,TRBV7-9,TGTGCCAGCAGCTTAGGTGGTCGCGGCTACACCTTC,CASSLGGRGYTF
TRBJ2-4,NA,NA,TRBV9,TGTGCCAGCAGCGTAGGGTCAGGGGCCAAAAACATTCAGTACTTC,CASSVGSGAKNIQYF
TRBJ2-7,few,NA,TRBV2,TGTGCCAGCAGTGATTGGGGGGGACAGACCCCCTACGAGCAGTACTTC,CASSDWGGQTPYEQYF
TRBJ2-2,NA,NA,TRBV4-2,TGTGCCAGCAGCCCAGACAGGTCCGGATCCGGGGAGCTGTTTTTT,CASSPDRSGSGELFF
TRBJ1-2,once,TRBD1,TRBV13,TGTGCCAGCAGCCTCGGGACAGGGGTAAACTATGGCTACACCTTC,CASSLGTGVNYGYTF
TRBJ2-1,once,NA,TRBV7-6,TGTGCCAGCAGCTTTGCCAACTACAATGAGCAGTTCTTC,CASSFANYNEQFF
TRBJ2-1,NA,TRBD2,TRBV9,TGTGCCAGCAGCCGAGGCGGGAGAGGGTCCTACAATGAGCAGTTCTTC,CASSRGGRGSYNEQFF
TRBJ1-2,once,NA,TRBV7-6,TGTGCCAGCAGCTTGGGCGGAGGGTATGGCTACACCTTC,CASSLGGGYGYTF
TRBJ2-1,NA,TRBD2,TRBV7-3,TGTGCCAGCAGCTTAGGGACTAGCCACTACAATGAGCAGTTCTTC,CASSLGTSHYNEQFF
TRBJ2-2,once,NA,TRBV4-2,TGTGCCAGCAGCCAAGGGGTGGAAGACGTAAACACCGGGGAGCTGTTTTTT,CASSQGVEDVNTGELFF
TRBJ2-1,NA,TRBD1,TRBV12-5,TGTGCTAGTGGCCACGGACAGGGGGTGTACAATGAGCAGTTCTTC,CASGHGQGVYNEQFF
TRBJ2-1,NA,NA,TRBV13,TGTGCCAGCAGCCCTGGAGGGAATGAGCAGTTCTTC,CASSPGGNEQFF
TRBJ1-6,NA,NA,TRBV9,TGTGCCAGCAGCGTAGCTACCCCACCCCTCCACTTT,CASSVATPPLHF